The present entry profiles one TCR beta chain with its context. These data originate in a study of control samples from healthy donors and cancer patients. The CDR3 sequence is 10 residues long. With 8 bases clipped from V and 10 bases from J, the junction kept 2 bases outside the gene matches. Germline CDR1 and CDR2: SEHNR and FQNEAQ (reference sequence). Libraries were prepared by immunoSEQ multiplex PCR; TCRdb keeps only in-frame clonotypes and omits some of them. The sample comprises about 16,000 clones, roughly 91% of which are singletons, and about 33% rests with the top ten. This receptor was taken from a man between 60 and 75 years old with head and neck cancer. Sequences were obtained from PBMCs. The V call is TRBV7-9, the J call TRBJ2-7; 10 bases agree with TRBD1. CDR3 residues: CASGDRGQYF. The CDR3 DNA reads as TGTGCCAGCGGGGACAGGGGCCAGTACTTC.